The 26 T cell receptor beta chains listed next were all sequenced from one sample in a study of blood T cell repertoires in COVID-19 (dated by TCRdb to 2018 to 2021). The method behind the library was the immunoSEQ multiplex PCR assay. In TCRdb, the immuneACCESS table is reduced to in-frame sequences with V and J assigned. These tables do not hold every clone; where another copy was compared, an unresolved V gene accounts for under half, and the others remain unexplained. The sample profile shows 150,000 or so clones; roughly 84% of them were found once. The biggest ten clones account for 15% to 20% of the sample. The sequenced sample was PBMCs or T cells enriched from blood (not recorded which). These receptors were collected from a man in his sixties who had recovered from COVID-19.

The CDR3 here is CASSAFGYNEQFF. The CDR3 coding sequence is TGTGCCAGCAGCGCCTTCGGGTACAATGAGCAGTTCTTC. The chain uses TRBV9 and TRBJ2-1, with unresolved D. The CDR3 sequence is 13 residues long. The germline V and J ends were trimmed by 3 bases and 4 bases, with 8 bases remaining between them. Germline-derived CDR1 and CDR2 are SGDLS and YYNGEE.

In nucleotides, the CDR3 is TGTGCCAGCAGCTGGCTAGCGGGGATTTACAATGAGCAGTTCTTC. Protein: CASSWLAGIYNEQFF. The chain combines TRBV7-2 with TRBJ2-1; 9 bases are a match to TRBD2. The CDR3 is 15 amino acids. CDR1 SGHTA and CDR2 FQGNSA come from the germline V gene. Unmatched junction bases numbered 5, after V lost 4 bases and J lost 4 bases.

In this sample, this clone turned up a few times. The chain is built from TRBV28 and TRBJ1-4, with a possible D match to TRBD1 (5 bases). Germline lookup yields CDR1 MDHEN and CDR2 SYDVKM. The length of the CDR3 is 13 residues. Trimming shortened V by 10 bases and J by 7 bases, and 16 bases separated the two germline ends. CDR3 nucleotide sequence: TGTGCCATCGCCGACAGATCCGCTGAAAAACTGTTTTTT. Its translation: CAIADRSAEKLFF.

V is TRBV19 and J is TRBJ2-2; D might be TRBD2 (6 bases). The CDR3 covers 13 residues. The germline V gene has CDR1 LNHDA and CDR2 SQIVND (reference sequence). V was pared by 8 bases and J by 2 bases, with 9 bases between. The CDR3 region is CASQRANTGELFF. CDR3 sequence (DNA): TGTGCCAGTCAGCGGGCTAACACCGGGGAGCTGTTTTTT.

The chain uses TRBV11-2 and TRBJ2-7; D ambiguous. CDR1 is SGHAT, CDR2 FQNNGV, per germline. Deletions cut 0 bases from V and 7 bases from J, with 10 bases between. The CDR3 spans 13 residues. The CDR3 DNA reads TGTGCCAGCAGCTTAGACCCATTTCGGGAGCAGTACTTC. Translating it yields CASSLDPFREQYF.

This chain uses TRBV19 with TRBJ1-5; D is unresolved. This CDR3 has 11 amino acids. V dropped 8 bases and J dropped 8 bases, with 10 bases sitting between them. The V gene's germline CDR1 is LNHDA and CDR2 SQIVND (reference sequence). The CDR3 is CASGEVKPQHF. The CDR3, as DNA: TGTGCCAGTGGAGAGGTGAAGCCCCAGCATTTT.

V gene TRBV20-1 combines with J gene TRBJ2-7; TRBD2 might be the D (6 bases). The CDR3 sequence is 14 residues long. CDR1 is DFQATT and CDR2 is SNEGSKA in the germline V gene (reference sequence). Trimming pared 3 bases from V and 2 bases from J, leaving 14 bases between. The CDR3 DNA follows: TGCAGTGCTAGTAACCCGGGGGATACCTACGAGCAGTACTTC. Its protein is CSASNPGDTYEQYF.

The rearrangement uses TRBV2 and TRBJ1-6; no clear D. The length of the CDR3 is 12 residues. Deletions cut 3 bases from V and 6 bases from J, with 3 bases between. CDR1 and CDR2 (germline): SNHLY, FYNNEI. The CDR3 is CASSDSNSPLHF. DNA of the CDR3: TGTGCCAGCAGTGACAGTAATTCACCCCTCCACTTT.

V and J are TRBV5-4 and TRBJ1-1; tentative D call: TRBD1 (6 bases). V dropped 6 bases and J dropped 7 bases, with 19 bases sitting between them. CDR1 and CDR2 (germline): SGHNT, YYREEE (reference sequence). This CDR3 is 14 amino acids long. The CDR3 DNA reads as TGTGCCAGCAACCCGTCGGGGGGCCCGTTTGAAGCTTTCTTT. Translated, it gives CASNPSGGPFEAFF.

This clone was found a few times. The chain carries TRBV3-1 (or the pseudogene TRBV3-2) and TRBJ2-7, with 7 bases lining up with TRBD2. The CDR3 covers 12 residues. The germline V gene has CDR1 LGHDT and CDR2 YNNKEL (reference sequence). Trimming at V came to 3 bases and at J to 7 bases, leaving 3 bases not matched to a gene. This CDR3 reads CASSHSGGEQYF. CDR3 nucleotides: TGTGCCAGCAGCCATTCGGGGGGAGAGCAGTACTTC.

The chain couples TRBV14 to TRBJ1-2, with 8 positions matching TRBD1. Germline loops: CDR1 SGHDN, CDR2 FVKESK. This CDR3 spans 15 amino acids. The V gene end was trimmed by 2 bases and the J gene end by 3 bases; junction bases not matched to a gene: 5. The CDR3 DNA sequence: TGTGCCAGCAGCCAACAGGGGGCTGGGGACTATGGCTACACCTTC. Amino acid sequence: CASSQQGAGDYGYTF. Combining the CDR3 with reference TRBV14 and TRBJ1-2 gives the whole variable domain EAGVTQFPSHSVIEKGQTVTLRCDPISGHDNLYWYRRVMGKEIKFLLHFVKESKQDESGMPNNRFLAERTGGTYSTLKVQPAELEDSGVYFCASSQQGAGDYGYTFGSGTRLTVV.

The chain recombines TRBV2 with TRBJ1-4; TRBD1 is a possible D gene (5 bases). With 4 bases removed from V and 7 bases from J, the gap between germline ends came to 10 bases. Per the germline V gene, CDR1 is SNHLY and CDR2 is FYNNEI. This CDR3 comprises 13 residues. The CDR3 DNA reads TGTGCCAGCAGTGGACAGTTTGGTGAAAAACTGTTTTTT. Translation gives CASSGQFGEKLFF.

The chain is built from TRBV21-1 and TRBJ1-2; the table assigns TRBD1, which was not confirmed against the DNA. TRBV21-1 is a pseudogene locus. CDR3 length: 17 residues. The DNA for the CDR3 is TGTGCCAGCAGCGCGCTAGAGAGGGACAGGGTAAGCTATGGCTACACCTTC. Protein sequence: CASSALERDRVSYGYTF.

This rearrangement joins TRBV5-1 to TRBJ2-7; the match to TRBD1 covers 10 bases. V was pared by 0 bases and J by 1 base, with 13 bases of the junction left unmatched. In germline, CDR1 is SGHRS, CDR2 YFSETQ. This CDR3 has 19 amino acids. The CDR3, as DNA: TGCGCCAGCAGCTTGGGTTGGGCCTGGGACAGGGGAGGGTCCTACGAGCAGTACTTC. Translated, it gives CASSLGWAWDRGGSYEQYF.

The chain uses TRBV6-6 and TRBJ1-5, with a tentative D call TRBD1 (6 bases). The V end lost 5 bases, the J end lost 1 base, and 12 bases lay between the germline ends. The CDR3 runs to 15 residues. In germline, CDR1 is MNHNY, CDR2 SVGAGI (reference sequence). The CDR3 protein is CASSDPDRSNQPQHF. The CDR3 DNA sequence: TGTGCCAGCAGTGACCCAGACAGGAGCAATCAGCCCCAGCATTTT.

This clone came up a few times. The V gene is TRBV2, the J gene TRBJ1-1; D uncertain. The CDR3 is made up of 12 amino acids. Germline V gives CDR1 SNHLY, CDR2 FYNNEI. Trimming took 7 bases from V and 8 from J, leaving 14 bases between them. The CDR3 here is CASNVGKKEAFF. The CDR3 DNA follows: TGTGCCAGCAACGTCGGGAAAAAGGAAGCTTTCTTT.

The chain employs TRBV6-5 and TRBJ2-7; possibly TRBD2 for D (6 bases). The germline V gene has CDR1 MNHEY and CDR2 SVGAGI. Trimming pared 6 bases from V and 2 bases from J, leaving 14 bases between. This CDR3 has 14 amino acids. The CDR3 loop is CASRTGTSTYEQYF. The CDR3 DNA is TGTGCCAGCAGGACCGGGACTTCCACCTACGAGCAGTACTTC.

The rearrangement links TRBV29-1 to TRBJ2-7; 8 bases align to TRBD1. The J segment lost 3 bases and the V segment lost 6 bases, leaving 1 base of the junction unmatched. CDR1 is SQVTM and CDR2 is ANQGSEA in the germline V gene. The CDR3 extends over 11 amino acids. The CDR3 is CSVTGGYEQYF. The CDR3 DNA follows: TGCAGCGTAACAGGGGGCTACGAGCAGTACTTC.

This clone was recorded once. V gene TRBV28 combines with J gene TRBJ2-5; 8 positions match TRBD2. Trimming took 8 bases from V and 5 from J; bases not matched to a gene: 4. The CDR3 covers 12 residues. CDR1 and CDR2 (germline): MDHEN, SYDVKM. The DNA of the CDR3 is TGTGCCAGCCGGGGGGGATGGGAGACCCAGTACTTC. Translating gives CASRGGWETQYF.

This clone has more than one count but fewer than ten. The chain couples TRBV11-2 to TRBJ2-7; D is possibly TRBD2 (5 bases). Per germline, CDR1 SGHAT and CDR2 FQNNGV. Trimming removed 4 bases at V and 0 bases at J, with 16 bases between. CDR3 length equals 16 residues. CDR3 amino acids: CASSSLDYASSYEQYF. The CDR3 DNA reads as TGTGCCAGCAGCTCTCTAGACTACGCGAGCTCCTACGAGCAGTACTTC.

The CDR3 region has the DNA TGTGCCAGCAGCTTACCGGGACAGGGGACGAATGAGCAGTTCTTC. Its translation is CASSLPGQGTNEQFF. V usage is TRBV11-1 and J usage is TRBJ2-1, with 10 nucleotides matching TRBD1. Trimming removed 2 bases from V and 7 bases from J; junction bases left unmatched: 5. CDR3 length equals 15 residues. The germline CDR1 and CDR2 sequences are SGHAT and FQDESV (reference sequence).

V gene TRBV24-1 combines with J gene TRBJ1-2, with D perhaps matching TRBD1 (6 bases). Trimming took 4 bases from V and 7 from J, leaving 9 bases between them. This CDR3 has 12 residues. Germline CDR1 reads KGHDR; CDR2 reads SFDVKD. CDR3: CATSDPRGGYTF. The CDR3 DNA reads as TGTGCCACCAGTGACCCCAGGGGTGGCTACACCTTC.

The V call is TRBV5-5, the J call TRBJ1-5, with TRBD1 matching over 9 bases. The CDR3 loop spans 19 amino acids. CDR1 is SGHKS, CDR2 YYEKEE, per germline (reference sequence). Trimming took 3 bases from V and 0 from J; bases not matched to a gene: 13. DNA for the CDR3: TGTGCCAGCAGCTCGCTCTTCCGGGACAGGGTTAATAGCAATCAGCCCCAGCATTTT. This codes for CASSSLFRDRVNSNQPQHF.

The chain carries TRBV18 and TRBJ1-4, with a possible D match to TRBD1 (6 bases). Per germline, CDR1 KGHSH and CDR2 LQKENI. CDR3 length: 16 amino acids. V lost 3 bases and J 0 bases, leaving 11 bases between the germline ends. In nucleotides, the CDR3 is TGTGCCAGCTCACCCTTACAGGGAGCAACTAATGAAAAACTGTTTTTT. Translation: CASSPLQGATNEKLFF.

This chain joins TRBV27 and TRBJ2-7; perhaps TRBD2 as D (6 bases). Trimming took 3 bases from V and 2 from J, leaving 14 bases between them. Germline lookup yields CDR1 MNHEY and CDR2 SMNVEV (reference sequence). The CDR3 has 15 amino acids. The CDR3 region has the DNA TGTGCCAGCAGTTTTAAGAGCGGGCCAGCCTACGAGCAGTACTTC. Protein: CASSFKSGPAYEQYF.

V is TRBV19 and J is TRBJ2-3; D perhaps matches TRBD2 (6 bases). The CDR3 is 17 amino acids. The V end was cut by 5 bases, the J end by 2 bases, with 20 bases between. Germline V CDR1 and CDR2: LNHDA, SQIVND (reference sequence). CDR3 sequence reads: CASSPHRGGVDTDTQYF. The CDR3 bases are TGTGCCAGTAGTCCCCACCGTGGAGGGGTTGACACAGATACGCAGTATTTT.